This TCR beta chain was sequenced in a study of T cells in tumors after PD-1 blockade. The wider study: Excluded were patients with checkpoint blockade, immunosuppressants, or radiotherapy or other anti-cancer therapy within 4 weeks. Each patient got pembrolizumab 200 mg every 3 weeks or cemiplimab 350 mg every 2 weeks.

Template: tumor biopsy or peripheral blood genomic DNA, roughly 550-6,500 ng per sample. Sequencing used immunoSEQ multiplex PCR; TCRdb keeps in-frame clones, though not all of them. The table shows around 51,000 clones, with around 85% occurring only once. The germline gives CDR1 SGHNT, CDR2 YYREEE (reference sequence). Trimming left V 8 bases short and J 2 bases short, with 11 bases between. The length of the CDR3 is 13 residues. The sequence was obtained from a human donor with basal cell carcinoma. The chain joins TRBV5-4 to TRBJ2-1; possibly TRBD2 for D (6 bases). The starting material was PBMCs, obtained before anti-PD-1 treatment. The CDR3 region is CASTGVPYNEQFF. CDR3 DNA sequence: TGTGCCAGTACGGGGGTCCCCTACAATGAGCAGTTCTTC.